This record concerns one T cell receptor beta chain sequence. The target antigen is unknown. The sample comes from a study of cytomegalovirus exposure and HLA in healthy donors. Study at large: A prior analysis found 100 million to 140 million unique TCR beta sequences from some 190 million T cells.

The CDR3 has 10 residues. Germline V gene data show CDR1 as DFQATT and CDR2 as SNEGSKA (reference sequence). The V and J ends lost 3 bases and 8 bases respectively, with 7 bases between them. Use of 60 Vbeta and 13 Jbeta primers characterized the PCR. Only in-frame clones appear in the TCRdb table, and some are missing; sequencing was by immunoSEQ multiplex PCR. The top ten clones hold less than 3.5% of a sample with under 150,000 clones, around 73% of them seen once. Study findings and constraints: Follow-up analysis later connected one missense variant in DCLRE1C with trimming of TCR beta V- and J-genes. A later analysis found TCR association rates differed by HLA locus, highest for DRB1 and lowest for HLA-C. Among the most significant clusters, several appeared linked to common viral pathogens in a later analysis.

This TCR derives from a human donor in good health. The sample taken for sequencing was PBMCs. The rearrangement uses TRBV20-1 and TRBJ1-2; D call uncertain. The DNA of the CDR3 is TGCAGTGCTAGGCCTAGCGGCTACACCTTC. Amino acids: CSARPSGYTF.